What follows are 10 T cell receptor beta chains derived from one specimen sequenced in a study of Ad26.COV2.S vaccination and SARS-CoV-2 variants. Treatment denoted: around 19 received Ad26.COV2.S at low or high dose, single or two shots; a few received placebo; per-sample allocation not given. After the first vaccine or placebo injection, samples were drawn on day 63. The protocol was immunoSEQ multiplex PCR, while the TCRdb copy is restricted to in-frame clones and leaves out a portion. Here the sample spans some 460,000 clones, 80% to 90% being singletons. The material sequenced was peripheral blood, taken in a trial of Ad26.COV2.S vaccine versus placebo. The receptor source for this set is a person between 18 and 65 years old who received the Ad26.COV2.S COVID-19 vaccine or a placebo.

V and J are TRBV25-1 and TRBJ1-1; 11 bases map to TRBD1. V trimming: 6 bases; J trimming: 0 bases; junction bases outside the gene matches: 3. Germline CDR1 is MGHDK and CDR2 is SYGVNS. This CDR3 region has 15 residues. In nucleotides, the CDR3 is TGTGCCAGCAGCCTGGGACAGGGGGTGAACACTGAAGCTTTCTTT. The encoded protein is CASSLGQGVNTEAFF.

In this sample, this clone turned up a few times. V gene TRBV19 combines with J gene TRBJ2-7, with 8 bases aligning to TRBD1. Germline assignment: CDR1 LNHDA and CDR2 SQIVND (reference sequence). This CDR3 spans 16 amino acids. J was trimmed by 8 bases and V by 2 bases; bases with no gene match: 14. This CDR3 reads CASSIRNLRDRHKQYF. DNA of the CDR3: TGTGCCAGTAGTATAAGAAACCTCCGGGACAGGCATAAGCAGTACTTC.

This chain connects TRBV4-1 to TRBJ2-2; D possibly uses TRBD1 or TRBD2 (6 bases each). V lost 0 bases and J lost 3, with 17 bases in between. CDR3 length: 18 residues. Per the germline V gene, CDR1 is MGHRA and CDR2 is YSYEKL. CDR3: CASSQDLGGLTYTGELFF. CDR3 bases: TGCGCCAGCAGCCAAGATCTTGGGGGGCTAACCTACACCGGGGAGCTGTTTTTT.

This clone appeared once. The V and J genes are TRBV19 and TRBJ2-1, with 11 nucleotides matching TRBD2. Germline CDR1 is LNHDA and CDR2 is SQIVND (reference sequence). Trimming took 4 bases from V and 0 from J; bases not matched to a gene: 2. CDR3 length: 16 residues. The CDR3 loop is CASSKTSGVSYNEQFF. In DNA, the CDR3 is TGTGCCAGTAGTAAGACTAGCGGGGTCTCCTACAATGAGCAGTTCTTC.

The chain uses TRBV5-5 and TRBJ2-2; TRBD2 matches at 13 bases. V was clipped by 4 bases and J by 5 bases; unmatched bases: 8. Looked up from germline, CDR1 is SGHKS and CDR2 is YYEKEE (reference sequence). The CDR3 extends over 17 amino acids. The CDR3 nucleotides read TGTGCCAGCAGCCTTCGACTAGCGGGAGGTGGGACCGGGGAGCTGTTTTTT. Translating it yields CASSLRLAGGGTGELFF. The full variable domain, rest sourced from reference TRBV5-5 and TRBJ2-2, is DAGVTQSPTHLIKTRGQQVTLRCSPISGHKSVSWYQQVLGQGPQFIFQYYEKEERGRGNFPDRFSARQFPNYSSELNVNALLLGDSALYLCASSLRLAGGGTGELFFGEGSRLTVL.

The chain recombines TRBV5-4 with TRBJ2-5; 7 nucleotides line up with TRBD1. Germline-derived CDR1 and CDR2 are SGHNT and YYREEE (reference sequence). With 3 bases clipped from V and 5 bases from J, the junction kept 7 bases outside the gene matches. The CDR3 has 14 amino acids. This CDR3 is CASSSTGVLETQYF. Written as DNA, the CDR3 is TGTGCCAGCAGCTCCACAGGGGTTCTGGAGACCCAGTACTTC.

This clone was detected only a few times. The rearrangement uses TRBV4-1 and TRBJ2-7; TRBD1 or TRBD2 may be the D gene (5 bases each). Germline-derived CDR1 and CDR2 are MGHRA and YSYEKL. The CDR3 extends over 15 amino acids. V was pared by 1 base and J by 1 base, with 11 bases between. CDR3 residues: CASSQGTGLSYEQYF. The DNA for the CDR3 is TGCGCCAGCAGCCAAGGGACGGGGCTTTCCTACGAGCAGTACTTC.

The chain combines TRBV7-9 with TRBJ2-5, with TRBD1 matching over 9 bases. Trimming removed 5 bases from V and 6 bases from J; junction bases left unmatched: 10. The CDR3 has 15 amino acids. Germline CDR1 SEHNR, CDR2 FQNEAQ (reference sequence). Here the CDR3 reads CASSPGQGGRKTQYF. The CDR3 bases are TGTGCCAGCAGCCCGGGACAGGGAGGTCGAAAGACCCAGTACTTC. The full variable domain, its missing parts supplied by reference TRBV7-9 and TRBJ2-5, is DTGVSQNPRHKITKRGQNVTFRCDPISEHNRLYWYRQTLGQGPEFLTYFQNEAQLEKSRLLSDRFSAERPKGSFSTLEIQRTEQGDSAMYLCASSPGQGGRKTQYFGPGTRLLVL.

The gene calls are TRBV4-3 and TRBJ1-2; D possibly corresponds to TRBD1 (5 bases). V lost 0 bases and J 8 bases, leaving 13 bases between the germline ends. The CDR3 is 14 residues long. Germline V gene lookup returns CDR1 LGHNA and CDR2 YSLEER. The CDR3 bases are TGCGCCAGCAGCCAAGACTGGGGCAGAGAAGGCTACACCTTC. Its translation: CASSQDWGREGYTF.

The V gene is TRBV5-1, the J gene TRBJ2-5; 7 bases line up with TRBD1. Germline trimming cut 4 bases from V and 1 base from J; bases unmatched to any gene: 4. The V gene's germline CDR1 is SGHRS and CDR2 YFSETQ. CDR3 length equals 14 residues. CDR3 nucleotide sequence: TGCGCCAGCAGCACGGGACAGCTCCAAGAGACCCAGTACTTC. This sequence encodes CASSTGQLQETQYF.